The rows below give T cell receptor beta chains drawn from one sample of a study of PD-L1 blockade in urothelial cancer. Produced via immunoSEQ multiplex PCR; TCRdb's table is partial and in-frame only. The sample has around 33,000 clones; over 70% are singletons. The material sequenced was PBMCs, taken around atezolizumab (anti-PD-L1) treatment. Every receptor here comes from a man aged 65-85 years with urothelial cancer. The CDR3 runs from the conserved cysteine through the conserved F or W. D genes are given only for firm matches. The size of a clone is reported for some rows only, either as once, few or many, or as a class for expanded clones.

size,V,J,D,DNA,CDR3
-,TRBV5-1,TRBJ2-4,TRBD1,TGCGCCAGCAAGGGACAGACGACCTCCACTTTAAACATTCAGTACTTC,CASKGQTTSTLNIQYF
-,TRBV5-1,TRBJ2-7,-,TGCGCCAGCAGCTTGGAGGCAGGATTGACCTACGAGCAGTACTTC,CASSLEAGLTYEQYF
-,TRBV6-5,TRBJ2-1,-,TGTGCCAGCAGTACCACGACAAGAGTTAATGAGCAGTTCTTC,CASSTTTRVNEQFF
-,TRBV4-2,TRBJ1-3,-,TGTGCCAGCAGCCGCGGACAGATCGGCGGAAACACCATATATTTT,CASSRGQIGGNTIYF
few,TRBV5-4,TRBJ2-1,TRBD2,TGTGCCAGCAGCTCCCAGAGCGGGAGCGCCTACAATGAGCAGTTCTTC,CASSSQSGSAYNEQFF
-,TRBV5-6,TRBJ1-1,TRBD1,TGTGCCAGCAGCTTGGCTACGACAGGGGACTGGAACACTGAAGCTTTCTTT,CASSLATTGDWNTEAFF
-,TRBV6-1,TRBJ2-7,-,TGTGCCAGCAGAGGGACTTACAACCCCTACGAGCAGTACTTC,CASRGTYNPYEQYF
-,TRBV5-4,TRBJ1-5,TRBD1,TGTGCCAGCAGCCTGCGGCCCGGCAGGGGGCAAGCCCAGCATTTT,CASSLRPGRGQAQHF
once,TRBV15,TRBJ2-3,TRBD2,TGTGCCACCAGCAGAGAGGCGGGAGCGCTCACAGATACGCAGTATTTT,CATSREAGALTDTQYF
-,TRBV7-9,TRBJ2-7,TRBD1,TGTGCCAGCAGCTCGGGACAGGGGGCAAACGAGCAGTACTTC,CASSSGQGANEQYF
-,TRBV28,TRBJ1-5,-,TGTGCCAGCAGTTTCGACGGACATAGCAATCAGCCCCAGCATTTT,CASSFDGHSNQPQHF
-,TRBV4-2,TRBJ1-1,-,TGTGCCAGCAGGCTGGGGGGTGGCACTGAAGCTTTCTTT,CASRLGGGTEAFF
-,TRBV28,TRBJ2-4,TRBD2,TGTGCCAGCAAGACTAGCGGAAACATTCAGTACTTC,CASKTSGNIQYF
few,TRBV6-6,TRBJ1-5,TRBD1,TGTGCCAGCAGTTACGGGACAGCACAGCCCCAGCATTTT,CASSYGTAQPQHF
-,TRBV27,TRBJ1-2,TRBD1,TGTGCCAGCAGTTTGGGGACAGATGCTGATTATGGCTACACCTTC,CASSLGTDADYGYTF
-,TRBV18,TRBJ2-7,TRBD1,TGTGCCAGCTCACCAGCGACAGGGACGACCTACGAGCAGTACTTC,CASSPATGTTYEQYF
-,TRBV28,TRBJ2-3,-,TGTGCCAGCAGTTCGGCCGGGGGTTCAGGTGATACGCAGTATTTT,CASSSAGGSGDTQYF
once,TRBV19,TRBJ1-1,TRBD1,TGTGCCAGTAGTATCTACCGGATACGACGCGCTGGGACAGTTACGAACACTGAAGCTTTCTTT,CASSIYRIRRAGTVTNTEAFF
-,TRBV7-9,TRBJ2-1,-,TGTGCCAGTAGCCATGGAGACAATGAGCAGTTCTTC,CASSHGDNEQFF
few,TRBV6-1,TRBJ1-4,-,TGTGCCAGCAGTGAGGACATGTTCTCATTTGGTGATGAAAAACTGTTTTTT,CASSEDMFSFGDEKLFF
-,TRBV5-1,TRBJ1-1,-,TGCGCCAGCAGCTACGGGGGGTCCACTGAAGCTTTCTTT,CASSYGGSTEAFF
few,TRBV19,TRBJ2-1,-,TGTGCCAGTAGTAGTTCTAGCTACGGCTACAATGAGCAGTTCTTC,CASSSSSYGYNEQFF
-,TRBV30,TRBJ2-6,TRBD1,TGTGCCTGGAAGAGACAGGGGGTCTCTGGGGCCAACGTCCTGACTTTC,CAWKRQGVSGANVLTF
-,TRBV5-5,TRBJ1-6,TRBD1,TGTGCCTCTCTGCCGGGACAGGGTAATTCACCCCTCCACTTT,CASLPGQGNSPLHF
-,TRBV15,TRBJ2-3,TRBD1,TGTGCCACCAGCAGAGAAGGGGGCCCAACAGATACGCAGTATTTT,CATSREGGPTDTQYF
-,TRBV5-5,TRBJ1-1,-,TGTGCCAGCAGCCGAGACGGGAGAACAGCTTTCTTT,CASSRDGRTAFF
-,TRBV9,TRBJ1-4,-,TGTGCCAGCAGCGAGGGTAGCGGGGGGCGCTTTGAAAAACTGTTTTTT,CASSEGSGGRFEKLFF
few,TRBV2,TRBJ1-5,-,TGTGCCAGCATGTTAGGGGCCCCTCAGCCCCAGCATTTT,CASMLGAPQPQHF
-,TRBV5-1,TRBJ1-1,TRBD1,TGCGCCAGCAGCTCCGGGACAGGGGGCTGGATGAACACTGAAGCTTTCTTT,CASSSGTGGWMNTEAFF
few,TRBV11-2,TRBJ2-1,TRBD2,TGTGCCAGCAGCTTAGGGGCTAGCGGACACTACCTGCAGCAGTTCTTC,CASSLGASGHYLQQFF
-,TRBV19,TRBJ1-6,-,TGTGCCAGTAGTACCGTAACAGGGTCTTCACCCCTCCACTTT,CASSTVTGSSPLHF
-,TRBV14,TRBJ2-2,TRBD1,TGTGCCAGCAGCCCACTGTCTACAGGGGCCGGGGAGCTGTTTTTT,CASSPLSTGAGELFF
-,TRBV7-2,TRBJ2-7,-,TGTGCCAGCAGCTTAGACAGGCGGGGCGAGCAGTACTTC,CASSLDRRGEQYF
-,TRBV7-2,TRBJ2-3,-,TGTGCCAGCAGCCCCCGGGTACTAGGGGGGGCGGCAGATACGCAGTATTTT,CASSPRVLGGAADTQYF
-,TRBV9,TRBJ1-5,TRBD1,TGTGCCAGCAACCCGACAGGGGGCCTCGGGGAGCCCCAGCATTTT,CASNPTGGLGEPQHF
-,TRBV18,TRBJ1-2,TRBD1,TGTGCCAGCTCACCACAAGGGACAGGGGCTTCCAGCTATGGCTACACCTTC,CASSPQGTGASSYGYTF
-,TRBV19,TRBJ2-6,TRBD1,TGTGCCAGTACCCAGGGGGCTGGGGCCAACGTCCTGACTTTC,CASTQGAGANVLTF
-,TRBV9,TRBJ1-2,TRBD1,TGTGCCAGCAGCATGGACAGGGACTATGGCTACACCTTC,CASSMDRDYGYTF
-,TRBV6-5,TRBJ1-2,-,TGTGCCAGCAGTTACTCCTCCAGGGGCTATGGCTACACCTTC,CASSYSSRGYGYTF
-,TRBV5-4,TRBJ1-2,-,TGTGCCAGCACCCTTCCCGGCAGGGGTGTCTATGGCTACACCTTC,CASTLPGRGVYGYTF
-,TRBV4-1,TRBJ2-3,-,TGCGCCAGCAGCCAACCGGTCTTCACAGATACGCAGTATTTT,CASSQPVFTDTQYF
-,TRBV7-8,TRBJ2-2,TRBD2,TGTGCCAGCAGCTTAGGACTAGCGGGGGTGATCACCGGGGAGCTGTTTTTT,CASSLGLAGVITGELFF
-,TRBV7-2,TRBJ2-1,-,TGTGCCAGCGGCGGGTTGCTCTGGGGTGAGCAGTTCTTC,CASGGLLWGEQFF
-,TRBV29-1,TRBJ1-4,-,TGCAGCGTGAGGAGGGGGAGGGACGAAAAACTGTTTTTT,CSVRRGRDEKLFF
-,TRBV5-1,TRBJ2-2,TRBD1,TGCGCCAGCAGCAGCGACAGGGTTCGGACCGGGGAGCTGTTTTTT,CASSSDRVRTGELFF
-,TRBV29-1,TRBJ2-4,-,TGCAGCGTTGAAAGGGTATGGACACCTCGGACCAAAAACATTCAGTACTTC,CSVERVWTPRTKNIQYF
few,TRBV30,TRBJ1-6,-,TGTGCCTGGAGTCGGCGGGGAGGTGATTCACCCCTCCACTTT,CAWSRRGGDSPLHF
-,TRBV5-1,TRBJ2-7,TRBD1,TGCGCCAGCAGCTTGGAGGGGACAGGGTCCCACGAGCAGTACTTC,CASSLEGTGSHEQYF
-,TRBV10-3,TRBJ2-3,-,TGTGCCATCAAAGCAGGGATGGGGACAGATACGCAGTATTTT,CAIKAGMGTDTQYF
-,TRBV18,TRBJ2-7,TRBD1,TGTGCCAGCTCACCCGACAGGGGGCCGTGGGAGCAGTACTTC,CASSPDRGPWEQYF